This T cell receptor (beta chain) was retrieved from a study of human CD8 memory T cell subsets. The study used negative magnetic separation to enrich total CD8+ T cells. Libraries for TCR beta were constructed using UMI-labeled 5' RACE. TCRdb used MiXCR to reprocess the 5' RACE reads, holding one entry per CDR3 protein. The top ten hold about two fifths of the sample, which has about 7,300 distinct CDR3 sequences, roughly 3.9% seen once. The sequenced material came from CD8+ T cells from PBMCs. The source of this sequence is a human donor in good health.

For the CDR3, the DNA is TGCGCCAGCAGCCCGGAGGCAGACTACGAGCAGTACTTC. Its translation: CASSPEADYEQYF. This chain links TRBV5-1 with TRBJ2-7; D may be TRBD2 (5 bases). The CDR3 length is 13 residues. Germline values: CDR1 SGHRS, CDR2 YFSETQ. V lost 4 bases, J lost 3 bases, and 11 bases lay in between. Using reference TRBV5-1 and TRBJ2-7 for the parts outside the CDR3, the full variable domain is KAGVTQTPRYLIKTRGQQVTLSCSPISGHRSVSWYQQTPGQGLQFLFEYFSETQRNKGNFPGRFSGRQFSNSRSEMNVSTLELGDSALYLCASSPEADYEQYFGPGTRLTVT.